This is a list of T cell receptor beta chains from one sample in a study of Tregs in tolerant kidney transplant recipients. This table comes from immunoSEQ multiplex PCR, and its TCRdb copy is limited to in-frame clones, with some not included. Of about 69,000 clones listed, roughly nine tenths are singletons. The sample was CD4+ T cells from blood, taken before the transplant. The source of these receptors is a human donor who received a combined kidney and bone marrow transplant. Both conserved end residues are part of each CDR3. A D gene is named only where the DNA matches it firmly. The size of a clone is reported for some rows only, either as once, few or many, or as a class for expanded clones.

J gene: TRBJ2-1; V gene: TRBV5-6; CDR3 length: 15; D gene: .; clone size: .; CDR3 protein: CASSSPGTPYNEQFF; CDR3 DNA: TGTGCCAGCAGCTCTCCCGGGACACCCTACAATGAGCAGTTCTTC
J gene: TRBJ2-2; V gene: TRBV6-6; CDR3 length: 15; D gene: .; clone size: .; CDR3 protein: CASTGGSSNTGELFF; CDR3 DNA: TGTGCCAGCACGGGGGGCTCGTCGAACACCGGGGAGCTGTTTTTT
J gene: TRBJ1-5; V gene: TRBV7-2; CDR3 length: 13; D gene: .; clone size: .; CDR3 protein: CASSSGHNQPQHF; CDR3 DNA: TGTGCCAGCAGCTCGGGACATAATCAGCCCCAGCATTTT
J gene: TRBJ1-2; V gene: TRBV18; CDR3 length: 14; D gene: .; clone size: .; CDR3 protein: CASSPEGLDYGYTF; CDR3 DNA: TGTGCCAGCTCACCGGAGGGTTTGGACTATGGCTACACCTTC
J gene: TRBJ2-7; V gene: TRBV27; CDR3 length: 16; D gene: .; clone size: .; CDR3 protein: CASSPDFRPEPYEQYF; CDR3 DNA: TGTGCCAGCAGTCCCGACTTCCGCCCCGAACCCTACGAGCAGTACTTC
J gene: TRBJ1-2; V gene: TRBV5-6; CDR3 length: 13; D gene: .; clone size: .; CDR3 protein: CASSLSRGYGYTF; CDR3 DNA: TGTGCCAGCAGCTTGAGCAGGGGCTATGGCTACACCTTC
J gene: TRBJ2-7; V gene: TRBV7-9; CDR3 length: 14; D gene: TRBD2; clone size: .; CDR3 protein: CASSPSGRAVGVCF; CDR3 DNA: TGTGCCAGCAGCCCTAGCGGGAGGGCCGTGGGGGTGTGTTTC
J gene: TRBJ2-3; V gene: TRBV30; CDR3 length: 14; D gene: TRBD2; clone size: .; CDR3 protein: CAWQRGLEVDTQYF; CDR3 DNA: TGTGCCTGGCAGAGGGGACTAGAGGTAGATACGCAGTATTTT
J gene: TRBJ2-7; V gene: TRBV29-1; CDR3 length: 12; D gene: .; clone size: .; CDR3 protein: CSVALSAYEQYF; CDR3 DNA: TGCAGCGTTGCGCTGAGTGCCTACGAGCAGTACTTC
J gene: TRBJ2-7; V gene: TRBV6-6; CDR3 length: 15; D gene: TRBD1; clone size: .; CDR3 protein: CASSLGQGKGDEQYF; CDR3 DNA: TGTGCCAGCAGCTTGGGACAGGGAAAGGGGGACGAGCAGTACTTC
J gene: TRBJ1-3; V gene: TRBV5-5; CDR3 length: 14; D gene: TRBD1; clone size: .; CDR3 protein: CASSLQGARDTIYF; CDR3 DNA: TGTGCCAGCAGCTTACAGGGGGCGCGGGACACCATATATTTT
J gene: TRBJ2-1; V gene: TRBV7-9; CDR3 length: 14; D gene: TRBD2; clone size: .; CDR3 protein: CASSASGRGNEQFF; CDR3 DNA: TGTGCCAGCAGCGCGAGCGGGAGAGGTAATGAGCAGTTCTTC
J gene: TRBJ2-5; V gene: TRBV27; CDR3 length: 15; D gene: TRBD2; clone size: .; CDR3 protein: CASSRGLAGAETQYF; CDR3 DNA: TGTGCCAGCAGTAGGGGACTAGCGGGAGCAGAGACCCAGTACTTC
J gene: TRBJ2-7; V gene: TRBV15; CDR3 length: 14; D gene: TRBD2; clone size: .; CDR3 protein: CATSRSGSSYEQYF; CDR3 DNA: TGTGCCACCAGCAGGAGCGGGAGTTCCTACGAGCAGTACTTC
J gene: TRBJ2-7; V gene: TRBV9; CDR3 length: 15; D gene: .; clone size: .; CDR3 protein: CASSPLSLATDEQYF; CDR3 DNA: TGTGCCAGCAGCCCCCTCAGCCTAGCGACCGACGAGCAGTACTTC
J gene: TRBJ2-3; V gene: TRBV5-1; CDR3 length: 14; D gene: TRBD2; clone size: once; CDR3 protein: CASSFPGLADTQYF; CDR3 DNA: TGCGCCAGCAGCTTTCCGGGACTAGCAGATACGCAGTATTTT
J gene: TRBJ2-2; V gene: TRBV29-1; CDR3 length: 16; D gene: TRBD2; clone size: .; CDR3 protein: CSAKIAGGWNTGELFF; CDR3 DNA: TGCAGCGCTAAAATAGCGGGAGGCTGGAACACCGGGGAGCTGTTTTTT
J gene: TRBJ1-2; V gene: TRBV5-6; CDR3 length: 15; D gene: TRBD1; clone size: .; CDR3 protein: CASSDGRTGGSGYTF; CDR3 DNA: TGTGCCAGCAGCGACGGGAGGACAGGGGGCTCTGGCTACACCTTC
J gene: TRBJ2-1; V gene: TRBV7-2; CDR3 length: 14; D gene: .; clone size: .; CDR3 protein: CASSLARSYNEQFF; CDR3 DNA: TGTGCCAGCAGCTTAGCTCGCTCCTACAATGAGCAGTTCTTC
J gene: TRBJ2-3; V gene: TRBV19; CDR3 length: 16; D gene: .; clone size: .; CDR3 protein: CASSMGQAIYPDTQYF; CDR3 DNA: TGTGCCAGTAGTATGGGCCAGGCGATTTACCCAGATACGCAGTATTTT
J gene: TRBJ2-7; V gene: TRBV6-9; CDR3 length: 14; D gene: .; clone size: .; CDR3 protein: CASSDRDCNYEQYF; CDR3 DNA: TGTGCCAGCAGTGACCGGGACTGTAACTACGAGCAGTACTTC
J gene: TRBJ1-5; V gene: TRBV5-8; CDR3 length: 16; D gene: .; clone size: .; CDR3 protein: CASSPGTFYSNQPQHF; CDR3 DNA: TGTGCCAGCAGCCCTGGGACATTCTATAGCAATCAGCCCCAGCATTTT
J gene: TRBJ2-1; V gene: TRBV5-4; CDR3 length: 13; D gene: TRBD2; clone size: few; CDR3 protein: CASSFLLAGGPLF; CDR3 DNA: TGTGCCAGCAGCTTCTTACTAGCGGGAGGGCCGCTCTTC
J gene: TRBJ2-7; V gene: TRBV19; CDR3 length: 14; D gene: TRBD1; clone size: .; CDR3 protein: CASSPGTGAYEQYF; CDR3 DNA: TGTGCCAGTAGCCCCGGGACAGGGGCCTACGAGCAGTACTTC
J gene: TRBJ2-5; V gene: TRBV28; CDR3 length: 15; D gene: TRBD1; clone size: .; CDR3 protein: CASSPDRGSQETQYF; CDR3 DNA: TGTGCCAGCAGTCCCGACAGGGGAAGCCAAGAGACCCAGTACTTC
J gene: TRBJ1-5; V gene: TRBV7-9; CDR3 length: 13; D gene: .; clone size: .; CDR3 protein: CASSPGGNQPQHF; CDR3 DNA: TGTGCCAGCAGCCCCGGAGGCAATCAGCCCCAGCATTTT
J gene: TRBJ2-7; V gene: TRBV5-1; CDR3 length: 13; D gene: .; clone size: .; CDR3 protein: CASSPTGSYEQYF; CDR3 DNA: TGCGCCAGCAGCCCCACAGGGTCCTACGAGCAGTACTTC
J gene: TRBJ2-7; V gene: TRBV2; CDR3 length: 12; D gene: .; clone size: .; CDR3 protein: CASRRETYEQYF; CDR3 DNA: TGTGCCAGCAGACGGGAAACCTACGAGCAGTACTTC
J gene: TRBJ1-5; V gene: TRBV18; CDR3 length: 16; D gene: TRBD1; clone size: .; CDR3 protein: CASSPTGTVFNQPQHF; CDR3 DNA: TGTGCCAGCTCACCTACCGGGACAGTCTTCAATCAGCCCCAGCATTTT